The 9 T cell receptor beta chains below come from one sample, sequenced in a study of early T cells in non-severe SARS-CoV-2 infection. Using its own MiXCR run on the 5' RACE reads, TCRdb lists one record per CDR3 protein. The sample has 55,000 or so distinct CDR3 sequences; 11% are singletons. Input material: whole blood. These receptors were collected from an adult who was a healthcare worker with PCR-confirmed SARS-CoV-2 infection or an uninfected control (not recorded which).

This clonotype came up once. The chain employs TRBV20-1 and TRBJ2-7; D not certain. Germline V gene sequence: CDR1 DFQATT, CDR2 SNEGSKA (reference sequence). The CDR3 runs 12 residues. Trimming took 1 base from V and 4 from J, leaving 8 bases between them. The CDR3 coding sequence is TGCAGTGCTAGAGTGACCGCTTACGAGCAGTACTTC. It codes for CSARVTAYEQYF.

This clonotype came up many times. The chain joins TRBV7-8 to TRBJ1-6, with TRBD1 as a possible D gene (5 bases). From germline, CDR1 is SGHVS and CDR2 FQNEAQ. Trimming pared 6 bases from V and 0 bases from J, leaving 12 bases between. This CDR3 has 16 amino acids. CDR3 sequence reads: CASSPKGSSYNSPLHF. In nucleotides, the CDR3 is TGTGCCAGCAGTCCGAAGGGGAGCTCCTATAATTCACCCCTCCACTTT.

In this sample, this clonotype turned up a few times. The chain uses TRBV5-1 and TRBJ2-1; D gene uncertain. Germline V gives CDR1 SGHRS, CDR2 YFSETQ. CDR3 size: 12 residues. V lost 3 bases to trimming and J lost 4 bases, with 5 bases between them. The DNA of the CDR3 is TGCGCCAGCAGCTCGCGGTACAATGAGCAGTTCTTC. Translated: CASSSRYNEQFF. Full variable domain (remainder filled in from reference TRBV5-1 and TRBJ2-1): KAGVTQTPRYLIKTRGQQVTLSCSPISGHRSVSWYQQTPGQGLQFLFEYFSETQRNKGNFPGRFSGRQFSNSRSEMNVSTLELGDSALYLCASSSRYNEQFFGPGTRLTVL.

This clonotype was counted only a few times. CDR3 nucleotide sequence: TGTGCCAGCTCTGGGGAGGGAACAGATACGCAGTATTTT. Protein sequence: CASSGEGTDTQYF. The chain joins TRBV28 to TRBJ2-3, with 7 positions matching TRBD2. Germline lookup yields CDR1 MDHEN and CDR2 SYDVKM. V lost 8 bases and J lost 3; bases outside the gene matches: 5. This CDR3 has 13 residues. The variable domain in full, completed from reference TRBV28 and TRBJ2-3, reads DVKVTQSSRYLVKRTGEKVFLECVQDMDHENMFWYRQDPGLGLRLIYFSYDVKMKEKGDIPEGYSVSREKKERFSLILESASTNQTSMYLCASSGEGTDTQYFGPGTRLTVL.

This clonotype was observed a few times. V usage is TRBV6-1 and J usage is TRBJ1-3, with D uncertain. The CDR3 is 14 amino acids. With 8 bases removed from V and 2 bases from J, the gap between germline ends came to 13 bases. Germline loops: CDR1 MNHNS, CDR2 SASEGT. The CDR3 DNA sequence: TGTGCCAGCGGAGGAACAGTAACTGGAAACACCATATATTTT. Encoded protein: CASGGTVTGNTIYF.

This clonotype was seen only a few times. The chain joins TRBV28 to TRBJ1-6; 7 nucleotides agree with TRBD1. Trimming cost V 4 bases and J 5 bases; bases outside gene matches: 5. Germline assignment: CDR1 MDHEN and CDR2 SYDVKM. CDR3 length: 15 residues. In DNA, the CDR3 is TGTGCCAGCAGTTGGGGGACAGCCAATAATTCACCCCTCCACTTT. Translated, it gives CASSWGTANNSPLHF.

This clonotype was observed many times. J is TRBJ2-2 and V is TRBV5-4; 8 bases are a match to TRBD1. The ends lost 7 bases at V and 5 bases at J; junction bases unmatched: 13. The CDR3 runs 16 residues. Germline CDR1 reads SGHNT; CDR2 reads YYREEE (reference sequence). The CDR3 region is CASLSSGQGLTGELFF. The CDR3 DNA follows: TGTGCCAGCCTATCTTCTGGACAGGGTTTGACCGGGGAGCTGTTTTTT.

This clonotype has more than one count but fewer than ten. This chain connects TRBV24-1 to TRBJ2-2; D is perhaps TRBD1 (5 bases). The CDR3 is 12 residues long. Germline V lookup: CDR1 KGHDR, CDR2 SFDVKD. The V gene lost 6 bases and the J gene lost 6 bases, with 7 bases spanning the gap. The CDR3 is CATSQGPGELFF. The CDR3 nucleotides read TGTGCCACCAGTCAGGGTCCCGGGGAGCTGTTTTTT.

CDR3 residues: CASREESVTEAFF. In DNA, the CDR3 is TGTGCCAGCCGCGAAGAGTCCGTTACTGAAGCTTTCTTT. The rearrangement uses TRBV12-3 or TRBV12-4 and TRBJ1-1; D is uncertain. Deletions cut 8 bases from V and 5 bases from J, with 15 bases between. There are 13 residues in the CDR3.